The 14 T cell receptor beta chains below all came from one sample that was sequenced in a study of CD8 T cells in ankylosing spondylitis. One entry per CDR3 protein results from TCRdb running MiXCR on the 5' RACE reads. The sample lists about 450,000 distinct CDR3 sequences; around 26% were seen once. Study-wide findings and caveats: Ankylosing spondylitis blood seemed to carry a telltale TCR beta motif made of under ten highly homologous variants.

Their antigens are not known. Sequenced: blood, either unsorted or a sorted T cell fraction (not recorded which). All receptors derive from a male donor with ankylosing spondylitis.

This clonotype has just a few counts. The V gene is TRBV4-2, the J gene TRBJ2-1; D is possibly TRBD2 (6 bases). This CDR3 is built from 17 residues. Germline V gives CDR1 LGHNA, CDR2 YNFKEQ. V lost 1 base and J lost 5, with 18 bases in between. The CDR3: CASSQGWLATTHNEQFF. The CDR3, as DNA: TGTGCCAGCAGCCAAGGGTGGCTAGCGACTACTCACAATGAGCAGTTCTTC.

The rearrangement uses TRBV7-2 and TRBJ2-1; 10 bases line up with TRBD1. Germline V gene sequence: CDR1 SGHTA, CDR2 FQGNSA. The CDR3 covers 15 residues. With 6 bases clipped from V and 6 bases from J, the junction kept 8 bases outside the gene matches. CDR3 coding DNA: TGTGCCAGCAGGCGCGACAGGGGGCAGGCCAATGAGCAGTTCTTC. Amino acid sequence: CASRRDRGQANEQFF.

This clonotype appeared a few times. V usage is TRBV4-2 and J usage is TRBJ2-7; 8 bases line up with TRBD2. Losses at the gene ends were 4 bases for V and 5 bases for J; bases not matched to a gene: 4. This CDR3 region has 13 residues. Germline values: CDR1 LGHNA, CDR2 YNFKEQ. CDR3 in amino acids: CASSPPTSDEQYF. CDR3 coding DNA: TGTGCCAGCAGCCCTCCGACTAGCGACGAGCAGTACTTC.

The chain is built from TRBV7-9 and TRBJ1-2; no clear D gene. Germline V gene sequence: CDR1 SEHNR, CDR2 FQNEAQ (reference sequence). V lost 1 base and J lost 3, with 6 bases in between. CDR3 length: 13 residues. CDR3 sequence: CASSLDSYYGYTF. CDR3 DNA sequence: TGTGCCAGCAGCTTAGACAGCTACTATGGCTACACCTTC.

CDR3 DNA sequence: TGTGCCAGCAGTTTGATTGGCGCGGGACCTAGCACAGATACGCAGTATTTT. Translating gives CASSLIGAGPSTDTQYF. V and J are TRBV12-3 or TRBV12-4 and TRBJ2-3, with D tentatively TRBD2 (6 bases). The CDR3 totals 17 residues. Trimming took 3 bases from V and 0 from J, leaving 16 bases between them.

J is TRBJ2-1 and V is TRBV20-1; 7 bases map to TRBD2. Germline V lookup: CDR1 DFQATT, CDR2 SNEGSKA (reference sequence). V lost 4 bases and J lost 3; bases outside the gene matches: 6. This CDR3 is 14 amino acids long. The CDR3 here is CSAILGGSYNEQFF. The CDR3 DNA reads TGCAGTGCTATCCTGGGGGGGAGCTACAATGAGCAGTTCTTC.

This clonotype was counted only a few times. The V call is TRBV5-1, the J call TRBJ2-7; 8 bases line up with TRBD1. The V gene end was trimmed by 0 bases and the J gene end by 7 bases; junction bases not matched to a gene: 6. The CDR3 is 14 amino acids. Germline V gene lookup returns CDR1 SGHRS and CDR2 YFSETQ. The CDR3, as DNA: TGCGCCAGCAGCTTGGAGCAGGGGGCGAGGGAGCAGTACTTC. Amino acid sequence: CASSLEQGAREQYF.

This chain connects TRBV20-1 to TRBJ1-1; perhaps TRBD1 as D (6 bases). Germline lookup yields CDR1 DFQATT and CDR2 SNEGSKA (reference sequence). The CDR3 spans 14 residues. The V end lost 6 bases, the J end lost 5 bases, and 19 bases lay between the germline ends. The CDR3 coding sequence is TGCAGTGCGAACCGGGACGCCAGGGGTACTGAAGCTTTCTTT. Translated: CSANRDARGTEAFF.

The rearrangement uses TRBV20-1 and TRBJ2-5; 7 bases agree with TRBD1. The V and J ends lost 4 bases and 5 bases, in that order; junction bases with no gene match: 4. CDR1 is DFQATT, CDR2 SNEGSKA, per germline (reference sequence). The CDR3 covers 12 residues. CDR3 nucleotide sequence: TGCAGTGCTACACAGGGGCGGGAGACCCAGTACTTC. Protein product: CSATQGRETQYF.

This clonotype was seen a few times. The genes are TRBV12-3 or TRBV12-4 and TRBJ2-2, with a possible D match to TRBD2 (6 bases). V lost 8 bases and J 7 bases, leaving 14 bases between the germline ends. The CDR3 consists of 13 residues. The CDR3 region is CASLFGGGGELFF. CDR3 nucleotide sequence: TGTGCCAGCCTGTTTGGGGGAGGCGGGGAGCTGTTTTTT.

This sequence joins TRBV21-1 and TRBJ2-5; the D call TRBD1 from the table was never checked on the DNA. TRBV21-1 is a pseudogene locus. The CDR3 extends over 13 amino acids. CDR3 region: CASRPFPQETQYF. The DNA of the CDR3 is TGTGCCAGCAGGCCTTTCCCCCAGGAGACCCAGTACTTC.

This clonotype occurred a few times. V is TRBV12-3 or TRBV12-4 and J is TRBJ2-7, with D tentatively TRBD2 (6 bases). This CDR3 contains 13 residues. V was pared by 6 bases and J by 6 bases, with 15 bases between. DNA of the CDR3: TGTGCCAGCAGACGGGCGGGATCGGCCGAGCAGTACTTC. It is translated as CASRRAGSAEQYF.

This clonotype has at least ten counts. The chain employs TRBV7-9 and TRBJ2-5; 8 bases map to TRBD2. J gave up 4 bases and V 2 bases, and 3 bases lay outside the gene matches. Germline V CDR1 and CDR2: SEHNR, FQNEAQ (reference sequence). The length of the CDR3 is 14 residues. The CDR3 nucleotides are TGTGCCAGCAGCTTAAGAACTAGCGGAGAGACCCAGTACTTC. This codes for CASSLRTSGETQYF.

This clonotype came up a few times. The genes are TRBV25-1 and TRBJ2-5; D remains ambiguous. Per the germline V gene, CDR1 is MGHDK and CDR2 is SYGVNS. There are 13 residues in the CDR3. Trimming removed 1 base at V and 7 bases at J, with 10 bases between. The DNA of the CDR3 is TGTGCCAGCAGTGAATGGTCCACGGGGACCCAGTACTTC. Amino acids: CASSEWSTGTQYF.